A single sample is the source of the 24 T cell receptor beta chains below, sequenced in a study of beta chain features in type 1 diabetes. The authors reverse transcribed all of the isolated RNA, so sequencing captured expressed TCRB transcripts. Sequenced by immunoSEQ multiplex PCR; TCRdb stores in-frame clones only, minus some. The sample consists of around 430,000 clones, about 30% of them appearing once. The material sequenced was naive CD4+ T cells from blood. These receptors were obtained from a man in his late teens or twenties in good health.

The chain is built from TRBV9 and TRBJ2-5, with D hard to call. Germline values: CDR1 SGDLS, CDR2 YYNGEE. Trimming took off 0 bases at V and 4 bases at J, with 7 bases between the two ends. CDR3 length: 13 residues. The CDR3 DNA is TGTGCCAGCAGCGTAGACAGCCCAGAGACCCAGTACTTC. Its translation is CASSVDSPETQYF.

The chain recombines TRBV29-1 with TRBJ1-1; 9 nucleotides agree with TRBD1. Looked up from germline, CDR1 is SQVTM and CDR2 is ANQGSEA. CDR3 size: 15 residues. The V gene end was trimmed by 7 bases and the J gene end by 0 bases; junction bases not matched to a gene: 9. CDR3 region: CSASPGQGMNTEAFF. Written as DNA, the CDR3 is TGCAGCGCGAGCCCGGGACAGGGTATGAACACTGAAGCTTTCTTT.

The chain links TRBV30 to TRBJ1-3, with D possibly TRBD1 on 5 matching bases. Trimming cost V 3 bases and J 1 base, with 7 bases left between them. CDR3 length: 13 residues. Germline V CDR1 and CDR2: GTSNPN, SVGIG (reference sequence). This chain's CDR3 is CAWRNRSGNTIYF. The CDR3 bases are TGTGCCTGGAGGAACAGGTCTGGAAACACCATATATTTT.

The chain couples TRBV28 to TRBJ2-7, with D maybe TRBD1 (6 bases). Germline-derived CDR1 and CDR2 are MDHEN and SYDVKM. V lost 11 bases to trimming and J lost 2 bases, with 16 bases between them. The CDR3 has 13 amino acids. The CDR3 nucleotides are TGTGCCTCCGGGGTAGACAGGACCTACGAGCAGTACTTC. It yields the protein CASGVDRTYEQYF.

The chain recombines TRBV4-3 with TRBJ2-1; D is unresolved. Trimming shortened V by 0 bases and J by 6 bases, and 15 bases separated the two germline ends. The germline gives CDR1 LGHNA, CDR2 YSLEER. The CDR3 loop spans 16 amino acids. The chain's CDR3 is CASSQEQSDGFNEQFF. Written as DNA, the CDR3 is TGCGCCAGCAGCCAAGAACAGTCCGACGGTTTCAATGAGCAGTTCTTC.

The genes are TRBV30 and TRBJ2-1; D may be TRBD1 (6 bases). Trimming took off 3 bases at V and 0 bases at J, with 12 bases between the two ends. This CDR3 contains 15 residues. Per germline, CDR1 GTSNPN and CDR2 SVGIG (reference sequence). For the CDR3, the DNA is TGTGCCTGGAGAAAAGACAGGAGCTCCTACAATGAGCAGTTCTTC. Translating gives CAWRKDRSSYNEQFF.

This chain links TRBV9 with TRBJ2-1, with no clear D. Germline V gene data show CDR1 as SGDLS and CDR2 as YYNGEE. Deletions cut 0 bases from V and 2 bases from J, with 6 bases between. This CDR3 contains 14 residues. CDR3 sequence (DNA): TGTGCCAGCAGCGTAGTGGTTACCTACAATGAGCAGTTCTTC. This translates into CASSVVVTYNEQFF.

The chain is built from TRBV25-1 and TRBJ1-2; maybe TRBD1 (5 bases). This CDR3 spans 11 amino acids. V lost 4 bases, J lost 8 bases, and 8 bases lay in between. CDR1 and CDR2 from the germline V gene are MGHDK and SYGVNS. The CDR3 DNA reads as TGTGCCAGCAGTGGAGGGGTCGGCTACACCTTC. Translating it yields CASSGGVGYTF.

This clone was found a few times. V is TRBV29-1 and J is TRBJ1-1; D is unclear. The V end lost 3 bases, the J end lost 10 bases, and 21 bases lay between the germline ends. This CDR3 is built from 14 residues. The germline V gene has CDR1 SQVTM and CDR2 ANQGSEA. The CDR3 region is CSVEALTQYIGAFF. The CDR3 DNA reads as TGCAGCGTTGAGGCCCTGACCCAATACATTGGAGCTTTCTTT.

This clone has just one count. V gene TRBV18 combines with J gene TRBJ2-3; 11 positions agree with TRBD2. Per the germline V gene, CDR1 is KGHSH and CDR2 is LQKENI. V lost 2 bases, J lost 4 bases, and 5 bases stayed unmatched. The CDR3 is made up of 16 amino acids. CDR3 bases: TGTGCCAGCTCACCAATAGCGGGAGGGCCATCAGATACGCAGTATTTT. Protein product: CASSPIAGGPSDTQYF.

In DNA, the CDR3 is TGTGCCAGCAGCTTCCTTCCCGGTTACGAGCAGTACTTC. Residues: CASSFLPGYEQYF. The V call is TRBV4-2, the J call TRBJ2-7; D is uncertain. This CDR3 is built from 13 residues. V was clipped by 5 bases and J by 4 bases, with 12 bases between them. CDR1 is LGHNA, CDR2 YNFKEQ, per germline.

The J gene is TRBJ2-4, the V gene TRBV5-1; maybe TRBD2 (5 bases). Per the germline V gene, CDR1 is SGHRS and CDR2 is YFSETQ. Trimming removed 3 bases at V and 8 bases at J, with 15 bases between. The CDR3 spans 14 residues. The CDR3 sequence: CASSSRPPADIQYF. CDR3 DNA: TGCGCCAGCAGCTCCCGACCACCAGCGGACATTCAGTACTTC.

V gene TRBV6-5 combines with J gene TRBJ2-7, with a weak D call TRBD1 (6 bases). Germline V CDR1 and CDR2: MNHEY, SVGAGI. The CDR3 extends over 12 amino acids. Trimming left V 8 bases short and J 4 bases short, with 12 bases between. CDR3 in DNA: TGTGCCAGCGGCACACAGGGTTACGAGCAGTACTTC. Its translation is CASGTQGYEQYF.

V usage is TRBV29-1 and J usage is TRBJ2-7; 7 bases align to TRBD2. The J segment lost 6 bases and the V segment lost 6 bases, leaving 11 bases of the junction unmatched. The CDR3 is 13 amino acids. From germline, CDR1 is SQVTM and CDR2 ANQGSEA. The DNA of the CDR3 is TGCAGCGTCGAGAGACTAGCAGGAGGCGAGCAGTACTTC. Its protein is CSVERLAGGEQYF.

With regard to this clone: Other DNA sequences in the same sample also yield this CDR3. This rearrangement joins TRBV30 to TRBJ2-1; 13 bases are shared with TRBD2. CDR1 and CDR2 (germline): GTSNPN, SVGIG (reference sequence). This CDR3 contains 15 residues. With V trimmed by 0 bases and J by 8 bases, 4 bases remained unmatched. CDR3 coding DNA: TGTGCCTGGAGTGTAGGACTAGCGGGAGTAGATGAGCAGTTCTTC. Translating it yields CAWSVGLAGVDEQFF.

This clone has more than one count but fewer than ten. J is TRBJ2-3 and V is TRBV18; D unresolved. This CDR3 has 13 residues. CDR1 is KGHSH, CDR2 LQKENI, per germline. V lost 0 bases and J lost 5, with 6 bases in between. The DNA for the CDR3 is TGTGCCAGCTCACCACCGGGTCAAGATACGCAGTATTTT. Its protein product is CASSPPGQDTQYF.

This clone was picked up a small number of times. V and J are TRBV28 and TRBJ2-3; D is possibly TRBD2 (5 bases). The CDR3 extends over 16 amino acids. In germline, CDR1 is MDHEN, CDR2 SYDVKM. Trimming removed 8 bases at V and 6 bases at J, with 24 bases between. The CDR3 nucleotides read TGTGCCAGCCTCCAGTGGGGTGGAGGAACGGCGGATACGCAGTATTTT. Residues: CASLQWGGGTADTQYF.

Of note for this clone: The identical CDR3 is also encoded by other nucleotide sequences in the sample. The gene calls are TRBV20-1 and TRBJ2-7; no clear D. V dropped 0 bases and J dropped 2 bases, with 2 bases sitting between them. In germline, CDR1 is DFQATT, CDR2 SNEGSKA (reference sequence). CDR3 length equals 11 residues. CDR3 amino acids: CSARDAYEQYF. The DNA of the CDR3 is TGCAGTGCTAGAGATGCCTACGAGCAGTACTTC.

The chain has TRBV7-6 and TRBJ2-5; TRBD2 agrees at 8 bases. Per germline, CDR1 SGHVS and CDR2 FNYEAQ. V lost 5 bases, J lost 2 bases, and 7 bases stayed unmatched. This CDR3 spans 15 amino acids. CDR3 region: CASSPRTSTQETQYF. The CDR3 bases are TGTGCCAGCAGCCCTAGGACTAGCACTCAAGAGACCCAGTACTTC.

This clone was observed a few times. This chain joins TRBV11-2 and TRBJ2-7; D gene uncertain. The V and J ends lost 0 bases and 3 bases respectively, with 12 bases between them. Germline CDR1 reads SGHAT; CDR2 reads FQNNGV. The CDR3 loop spans 15 amino acids. CDR3 protein: CASSLDLSEYYEQYF. In nucleotides, the CDR3 is TGTGCCAGCAGCTTAGATCTCTCAGAATACTACGAGCAGTACTTC.

This clone was recorded a few times. The rearrangement uses TRBV7-9 and TRBJ2-4; D remains ambiguous. V lost 5 bases and J lost 3, with 20 bases in between. This CDR3 has 17 residues. Germline values: CDR1 SEHNR, CDR2 FQNEAQ (reference sequence). CDR3 nucleotides: TGTGCCAGCAGCCCCCCTGGGATATCGTCCTACAAAAACATTCAGTACTTC. This sequence encodes CASSPPGISSYKNIQYF.

As for this clone: At the DNA level, this CDR3 is encoded by other sequences in the same sample as well. The chain employs TRBV18 and TRBJ2-1; the D is unclear. The germline V and J ends were trimmed by 0 bases and 0 bases, with 3 bases remaining between them. Germline V CDR1 and CDR2: KGHSH, LQKENI. CDR3 length: 14 residues. The CDR3 is CASSPPSSYNEQFF. As DNA, the CDR3 is TGTGCCAGCTCACCACCGAGCTCCTACAATGAGCAGTTCTTC.

This chain connects TRBV9 to TRBJ2-1, with D maybe TRBD1 (5 bases). The V and J ends lost 3 bases and 5 bases respectively, with 12 bases between them. CDR1 is SGDLS and CDR2 is YYNGEE in the germline V gene. This CDR3 contains 14 residues. The CDR3: CASSARVRDNEQFF. Written as DNA, the CDR3 is TGTGCCAGCAGCGCCAGGGTCCGGGACAATGAGCAGTTCTTC.

The chain joins TRBV28 to TRBJ2-4; tentatively, D is TRBD2 (6 bases). Trimming removed 6 bases from V and 3 bases from J, with 12 bases in between. Germline loops: CDR1 MDHEN, CDR2 SYDVKM. The CDR3 runs 14 residues. The CDR3 protein is CASRTRGGKNIQYF. The CDR3 DNA reads as TGTGCCAGCAGGACGCGGGGTGGCAAAAACATTCAGTACTTC.